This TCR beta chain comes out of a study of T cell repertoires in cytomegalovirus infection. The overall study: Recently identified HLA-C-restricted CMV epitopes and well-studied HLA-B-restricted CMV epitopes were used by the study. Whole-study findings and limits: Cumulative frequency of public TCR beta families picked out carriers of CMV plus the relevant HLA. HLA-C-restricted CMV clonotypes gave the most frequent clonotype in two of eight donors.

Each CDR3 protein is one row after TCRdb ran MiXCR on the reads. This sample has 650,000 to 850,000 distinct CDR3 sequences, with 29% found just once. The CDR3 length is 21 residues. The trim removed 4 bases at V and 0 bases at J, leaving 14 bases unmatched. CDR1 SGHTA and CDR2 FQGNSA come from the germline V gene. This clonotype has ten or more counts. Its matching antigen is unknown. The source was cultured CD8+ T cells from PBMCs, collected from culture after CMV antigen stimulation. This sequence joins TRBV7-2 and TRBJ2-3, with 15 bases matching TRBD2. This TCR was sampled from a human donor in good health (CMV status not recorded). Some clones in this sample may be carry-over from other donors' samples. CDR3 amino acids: CASSSHQPGLAGGWSTDTQYF. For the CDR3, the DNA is TGTGCCAGCAGCTCACACCAACCGGGACTAGCGGGGGGTTGGAGCACAGATACGCAGTATTTT.